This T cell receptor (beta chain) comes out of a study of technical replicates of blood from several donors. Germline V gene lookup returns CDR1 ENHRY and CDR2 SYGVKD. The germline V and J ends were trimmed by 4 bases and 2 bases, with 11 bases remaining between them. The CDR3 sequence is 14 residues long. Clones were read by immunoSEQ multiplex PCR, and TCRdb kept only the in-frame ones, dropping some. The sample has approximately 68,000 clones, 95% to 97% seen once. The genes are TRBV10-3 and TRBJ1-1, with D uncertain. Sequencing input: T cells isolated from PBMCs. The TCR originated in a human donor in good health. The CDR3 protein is CAISAREDNTEAFF. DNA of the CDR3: TGTGCCATCAGTGCCCGGGAGGATAACACTGAAGCTTTCTTT.